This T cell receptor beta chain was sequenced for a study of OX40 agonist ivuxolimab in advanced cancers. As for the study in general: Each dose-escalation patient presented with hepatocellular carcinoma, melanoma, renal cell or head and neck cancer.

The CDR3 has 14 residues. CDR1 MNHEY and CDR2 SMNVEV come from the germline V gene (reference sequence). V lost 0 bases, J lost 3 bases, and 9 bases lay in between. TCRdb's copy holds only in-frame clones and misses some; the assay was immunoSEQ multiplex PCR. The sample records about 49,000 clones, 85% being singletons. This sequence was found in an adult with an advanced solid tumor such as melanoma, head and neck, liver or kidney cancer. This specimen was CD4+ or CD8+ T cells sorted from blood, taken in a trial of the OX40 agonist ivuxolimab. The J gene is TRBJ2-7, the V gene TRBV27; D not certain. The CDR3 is CASSLSRSNYEQYF. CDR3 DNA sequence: TGTGCCAGCAGTTTATCAAGGTCCAACTACGAGCAGTACTTC.